What follows are 29 T cell receptor beta chains derived from one specimen sequenced in a study of T cells after yellow fever vaccination. TCRdb re-derived calls from the 5' RACE reads in MiXCR, one entry per CDR3 protein. Of 150,000 to 200,000 distinct CDR3 sequences listed, approximately 9.9% are singletons. The sample consisted of CD8+ T cells sorted from PBMCs, taken 45 days after the yellow fever booster vaccination. These receptors originate from a man in his late teens or twenties who received the YFV17D yellow fever vaccine.

V gene TRBV4-3 combines with J gene TRBJ2-3; D may match TRBD1 or TRBD2 (5 bases each). CDR3 size: 15 residues. CDR1 is LGHNA and CDR2 is YSLEER in the germline V gene. V was shortened by 0 bases and J by 5 bases, with 12 bases between the two germline ends. CDR3 amino acids: CASSQDGTVRDTQYF. The CDR3 bases are TGCGCCAGCAGCCAAGATGGGACGGTCCGAGATACGCAGTATTTT.

This clonotype was detected a few times. J is TRBJ2-1 and V is TRBV28, with TRBD1 matching over 7 bases. V was pared by 5 bases and J by 6 bases, with 7 bases of the junction left unmatched. CDR1 is MDHEN, CDR2 SYDVKM, per germline. The CDR3 is 14 amino acids. CDR3 in amino acids: CASSNRGIGNEQFF. The CDR3 DNA follows: TGTGCCAGCAGTAACAGGGGTATTGGCAATGAGCAGTTCTTC.

A few counts support this clonotype. CDR3 coding DNA: TGTGCCAGCAGCCAGACAGATATCTACGAGCAGTACTTC. Translation gives CASSQTDIYEQYF. This chain joins TRBV7-6 and TRBJ2-7, with D perhaps matching TRBD1 (5 bases). Deletions cut 5 bases from V and 3 bases from J, with 11 bases between. In germline, CDR1 is SGHVS, CDR2 FNYEAQ. The CDR3 loop spans 13 amino acids.

The gene calls are TRBV6-1 and TRBJ2-7; TRBD2 agrees at 9 bases. The germline V gene has CDR1 MNHNS and CDR2 SASEGT. With 1 base clipped from V and 0 bases from J, the junction kept 1 base outside the gene matches. The CDR3 is made up of 15 amino acids. Here the CDR3 reads CASSEDSGSSYEQYV. The CDR3 DNA is TGTGCCAGCAGTGAAGATAGCGGGAGCTCCTACGAGCAGTACGTC.

The DNA of the CDR3 is TGTGCCAGCAGCGAGGGTGGAACTGAAGCTTTCTTT. Amino acids: CASSEGGTEAFF. The chain links TRBV7-9 to TRBJ1-1; D remains ambiguous. CDR3 size: 12 residues. Trimming left V 5 bases short and J 5 bases short, with 9 bases between. CDR1 is SEHNR and CDR2 is FQNEAQ in the germline V gene (reference sequence).

V gene TRBV5-5 combines with J gene TRBJ2-7, with D uncertain. Germline V lookup: CDR1 SGHKS, CDR2 YYEKEE (reference sequence). This CDR3 comprises 15 residues. V lost 2 bases and J lost 1, with 13 bases in between. In DNA, the CDR3 is TGTGCCAGCAGCTTTCGGGCACTATATTCCTACGAGCAGTACTTC. Its protein is CASSFRALYSYEQYF. Drawing the rest from reference TRBV5-5 and TRBJ2-7, the complete variable domain is DAGVTQSPTHLIKTRGQQVTLRCSPISGHKSVSWYQQVLGQGPQFIFQYYEKEERGRGNFPDRFSARQFPNYSSELNVNALLLGDSALYLCASSFRALYSYEQYFGPGTRLTVT.

This clonotype was seen ten or more times. The chain couples TRBV27 to TRBJ2-6; no firm D call. Trimming left V 2 bases short and J 3 bases short, with 2 bases between. Per the germline V gene, CDR1 is MNHEY and CDR2 is SMNVEV (reference sequence). CDR3 length equals 13 residues. The CDR3 spells CASSLDGANVLTF. The DNA of the CDR3 is TGTGCCAGCAGTTTAGATGGGGCCAACGTCCTGACTTTC.

The CDR3, as DNA: TGTGCCAGTAGCCCAGGGGCTAGCGGACCCTACGAGCAGTACTTC. This codes for CASSPGASGPYEQYF. The chain carries TRBV19 and TRBJ2-7; possibly TRBD2 for D (7 bases). Germline CDR1 is LNHDA and CDR2 is SQIVND (reference sequence). The CDR3 runs to 15 residues. V was clipped by 6 bases and J by 2 bases, with 17 bases between them.

The table lists this clonotype with a few counts. The chain employs TRBV5-1 and TRBJ2-2; the D is unclear. The V gene's germline CDR1 is SGHRS and CDR2 YFSETQ. The V gene lost 0 bases and the J gene lost 6 bases, with 6 bases spanning the gap. The CDR3 is 13 residues long. The CDR3 DNA reads TGCGCCAGCAGCTTGGTGGTGCCCGGGGAGCTGTTTTTT. Translating it yields CASSLVVPGELFF.

The gene calls are TRBV20-1 and TRBJ2-2; TRBD2 agrees at 11 bases. The germline CDR1 and CDR2 sequences are DFQATT and SNEGSKA (reference sequence). Trimming removed 6 bases from V and 6 bases from J; junction bases left unmatched: 9. The CDR3 is 15 residues long. The CDR3 DNA follows: TGCAGTGCACCCACTAGCGGGGGATTCTCCGGGGAGCTGTTTTTT. Translation gives CSAPTSGGFSGELFF.

There are a few counts of this clonotype. The chain uses TRBV7-2 and TRBJ1-2; 11 nucleotides agree with TRBD1. The CDR3 runs 17 residues. The V gene end was trimmed by 5 bases and the J gene end by 4 bases; junction bases not matched to a gene: 12. Per germline, CDR1 SGHTA and CDR2 FQGNSA. The CDR3 DNA reads TGTGCCAGCAGCCACCGGACAGGGGGCCCGGCGGCCTATGGCTACACCTTC. Translating gives CASSHRTGGPAAYGYTF.

This clonotype has more than one count but fewer than ten. The chain has TRBV5-1 and TRBJ2-3; 7 bases agree with TRBD1. Germline V gene sequence: CDR1 SGHRS, CDR2 YFSETQ. Trimming at V came to 4 bases and at J to 4 bases, leaving 12 bases not matched to a gene. This CDR3 region has 16 residues. The CDR3 sequence is CASSLTEPGQSDTQYF. The CDR3 coding sequence is TGCGCCAGCAGCCTCACTGAACCGGGACAGTCAGATACGCAGTATTTT.

This chain joins TRBV9 and TRBJ1-1, with D possibly TRBD1 on 5 matching bases. V lost 3 bases and J lost 5, with 20 bases in between. CDR3 length equals 16 residues. Germline lookup yields CDR1 SGDLS and CDR2 YYNGEE. In DNA form, the CDR3 reads TGTGCCAGCAGCGCCTCCCGGGGGGGGGGTTTGACTGAAGCTTTCTTT. Translation gives CASSASRGGGLTEAFF.

The sample holds many counts of this clonotype. The chain carries TRBV19 and TRBJ2-1, with 10 nucleotides matching TRBD1. V trimming: 4 bases; J trimming: 8 bases; junction bases outside the gene matches: 5. The CDR3 has 14 amino acids. Per the germline V gene, CDR1 is LNHDA and CDR2 is SQIVND (reference sequence). In DNA, the CDR3 is TGTGCCAGTAGTAATCGGGACAGGGGATATGAGCAGTTCTTC. This gives the protein CASSNRDRGYEQFF.

This clonotype was seen a few times. The chain is built from TRBV6-4 and TRBJ1-1; the D is unclear. The length of the CDR3 is 9 residues. Germline-derived CDR1 and CDR2 are MRHNA and SNTAGT. V lost 3 bases to trimming and J lost 11 bases, with 4 bases between them. The CDR3 DNA is TGTGCCAGCAGTGAGAGGGCTTTCTTT. It encodes CASSERAFF.

The chain uses TRBV7-9 and TRBJ2-5, with TRBD1 matching 9 bases. Germline-derived CDR1 and CDR2 are SEHNR and FQNEAQ (reference sequence). The trim removed 5 bases at V and 5 bases at J, leaving 9 bases unmatched. The CDR3 length is 15 residues. CDR3 in amino acids: CASSPPRDREETQYF. The CDR3 DNA reads as TGTGCCAGCAGCCCCCCCCGGGACAGGGAGGAGACCCAGTACTTC.

In this sample, this clonotype turned up a few times. The chain uses TRBV4-2 and TRBJ2-3; D call uncertain. V was trimmed by 0 bases and J by 2 bases, leaving 15 bases between them. The CDR3 loop spans 17 amino acids. Germline values: CDR1 LGHNA, CDR2 YNFKEQ. The CDR3 protein is CASSQEGLVSVTDTQYF. CDR3 nucleotide sequence: TGTGCCAGCAGCCAAGAAGGGCTCGTCTCGGTCACAGATACGCAGTATTTT.

CDR3 sequence: CASSLESAPGTDTQYF. For the CDR3, the DNA is TGTGCCAGCAGCTTAGAATCGGCCCCAGGCACAGATACGCAGTATTTT. V and J are TRBV7-9 and TRBJ2-3; D gene unclear. From germline, CDR1 is SEHNR and CDR2 FQNEAQ (reference sequence). The length of the CDR3 is 16 residues. V lost 1 base to trimming and J lost 1 base, with 12 bases between them.

V and J are TRBV6-6 and TRBJ2-3; tentatively, D is TRBD2 (5 bases). Looked up from germline, CDR1 is MNHNY and CDR2 is SVGAGI (reference sequence). V lost 7 bases to trimming and J lost 3 bases, with 20 bases between them. This CDR3 has 16 amino acids. The chain's CDR3 is CASTPNLLAGTDTQYF. The CDR3 DNA reads as TGTGCCAGCACCCCGAATTTGCTAGCAGGAACAGATACGCAGTATTTT.

Only a few counts were recorded for this clonotype. The chain couples TRBV12-3 or TRBV12-4 to TRBJ2-1; no clear D gene. The CDR3 has 13 residues. V was clipped by 1 base and J by 9 bases, with 10 bases between them. CDR3 bases: TGTGCCAGCAGTTTAGTACCTGGCTCTGAGCAGTTCTTC. It translates to CASSLVPGSEQFF.

J is TRBJ2-3 and V is TRBV11-2; 9 nucleotides agree with TRBD1. In germline, CDR1 is SGHAT, CDR2 FQNNGV. V lost 5 bases, J lost 0 bases, and 12 bases stayed unmatched. This CDR3 spans 18 amino acids. The CDR3 loop is CASSLDSGQGTSTDTQYF. In DNA form, the CDR3 reads TGTGCCAGCAGCCTCGACTCGGGACAGGGCACTAGCACAGATACGCAGTATTTT.

This clonotype was detected a few times. The chain has TRBV6-5 and TRBJ2-3; possibly TRBD1 or TRBD2 for D (5 bases each). The CDR3 totals 18 residues. V lost 0 bases to trimming and J lost 0 bases, with 16 bases between them. Germline V gene sequence: CDR1 MNHEY, CDR2 SVGAGI. CDR3 protein: CASSYSKRDGESTDTQYF. CDR3 nucleotide sequence: TGTGCCAGCAGTTACTCGAAAAGGGACGGGGAGAGCACAGATACGCAGTATTTT.

This clonotype was observed a few times. CDR3 nucleotides: TGTGCCAGCAGTTACCGGCGAGGAGGGGGTCAGCCCCAGCATTTT. Residues: CASSYRRGGGQPQHF. This chain connects TRBV6-5 to TRBJ1-5; a weak D match, TRBD1 (6 bases). V was shortened by 2 bases and J by 6 bases, with 14 bases between the two germline ends. The germline gives CDR1 MNHEY, CDR2 SVGAGI. CDR3 length: 15 residues.

This clonotype was counted between two and nine times. The chain combines TRBV28 with TRBJ2-2; perhaps TRBD1 as D (6 bases). Germline V gives CDR1 MDHEN, CDR2 SYDVKM. This CDR3 is built from 14 residues. V was trimmed by 6 bases and J by 1 base, leaving 9 bases between them. The CDR3 loop is CASRSGQNTGELFF. DNA of the CDR3: TGTGCCAGCAGATCGGGACAGAACACCGGGGAGCTGTTTTTT. The complete variable domain, with remaining parts taken from reference TRBV28 and TRBJ2-2, reads DVKVTQSSRYLVKRTGEKVFLECVQDMDHENMFWYRQDPGLGLRLIYFSYDVKMKEKGDIPEGYSVSREKKERFSLILESASTNQTSMYLCASRSGQNTGELFFGEGSRLTVL.

This clonotype was detected a few times. V is TRBV20-1 and J is TRBJ1-2; D is unclear. Germline values: CDR1 DFQATT, CDR2 SNEGSKA (reference sequence). CDR3 size: 13 residues. The V gene lost 3 bases and the J gene lost 4 bases, with 12 bases spanning the gap. CDR3 sequence reads: CSASGVVVYGYTF. The CDR3, as DNA: TGCAGTGCTAGCGGGGTCGTTGTCTATGGCTACACCTTC.

This clonotype has just one count. V and J are TRBV28 and TRBJ1-1; tentatively, D is TRBD1 (6 bases). Per germline, CDR1 MDHEN and CDR2 SYDVKM. V lost 3 bases and J 5 bases, leaving 19 bases between the germline ends. The CDR3 spans 16 residues. CDR3 bases: TGTGCCAGCAGTTTTCAGTTTCGGGGGCAGAATACTGAAGCTTTCTTT. As protein: CASSFQFRGQNTEAFF.

In its sample, this clonotype was seen many times. This chain joins TRBV7-2 and TRBJ2-5, with D perhaps being TRBD1 or TRBD2 (6 bases each). V shed 5 bases and J shed 5 bases, with 21 bases lying between them. CDR3 length equals 16 residues. Germline V gene data show CDR1 as SGHTA and CDR2 as FQGNSA. The CDR3, as DNA: TGTGCCAGCAGCCATCTCTGGGGGGCTTCGGGGGAGACCCAGTACTTC. Translating it yields CASSHLWGASGETQYF.

This clonotype has only a few counts. The gene calls are TRBV28 and TRBJ2-1; 11 bases are a match to TRBD1. The germline CDR1 and CDR2 sequences are MDHEN and SYDVKM. V shed 5 bases and J 1 base; nucleotides not matched to a gene: 13. The CDR3 has 19 amino acids. For the CDR3, the DNA is TGTGCCAGCAGTCTCCGGGACAGGGGGGATAAGGTTTCCTACAATGAGCAGTTCTTC. Its protein product is CASSLRDRGDKVSYNEQFF.

This clonotype was observed a handful of times. CDR3 protein: CASSQGSADTQYF. In DNA, the CDR3 is TGCGCCAGCAGCCAAGGCAGCGCAGATACGCAGTATTTT. V usage is TRBV4-1 and J usage is TRBJ2-3; D is undetermined. V gave up 1 base and J gave up 4 bases, with 6 bases separating them. Germline V lookup: CDR1 MGHRA, CDR2 YSYEKL. This CDR3 has 13 amino acids.